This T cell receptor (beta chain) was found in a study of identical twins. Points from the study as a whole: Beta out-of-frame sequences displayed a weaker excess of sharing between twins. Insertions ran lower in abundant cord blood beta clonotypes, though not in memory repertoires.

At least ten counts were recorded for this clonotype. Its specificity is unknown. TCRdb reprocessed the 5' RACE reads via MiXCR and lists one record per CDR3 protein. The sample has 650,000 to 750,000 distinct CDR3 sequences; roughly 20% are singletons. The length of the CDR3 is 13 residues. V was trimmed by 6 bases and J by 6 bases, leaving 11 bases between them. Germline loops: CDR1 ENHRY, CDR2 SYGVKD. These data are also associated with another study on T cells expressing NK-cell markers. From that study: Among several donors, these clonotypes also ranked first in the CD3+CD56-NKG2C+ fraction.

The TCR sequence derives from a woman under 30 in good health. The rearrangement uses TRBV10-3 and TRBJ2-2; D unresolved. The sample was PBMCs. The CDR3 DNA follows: TGTGCCATCAGGCAAACAGAAGCCGGGGAGCTGTTTTTT. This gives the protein CAIRQTEAGELFF.